This T cell receptor (beta chain) is drawn from a study of response to subunit inactivated influenza vaccine. Study-level findings and limits: Authors suggested that a seasonal influenza vaccination recruits few new T cells each time.

On this clonotype: What it binds is unknown.

V lost 8 bases to trimming and J lost 0 bases; unmatched junction nucleotides: 6. From germline, CDR1 is SQVTM and CDR2 ANQGSEA. The CDR3 is 13 amino acids. TCRdb called the RT-PCR reads again in MiXCR, with one record for every CDR3 protein. The repertoire includes about 540,000 distinct CDR3 sequences, approximately 24% of them detected once, and 2.5% to 3.5% sits in the top ten. The same data also contributed to another study, on T cells expressing NK-cell markers. From that study: Synthesis of TCR beta cDNA relied on 5'RACE template switching carrying UMIs. Restricting sorting to alpha-beta TCR T cells was achieved in several experiments by an anti-gamma-delta TCR antibody. In roughly six donors, dominant NKG2C+ clonotypes were about 1.0-8% of CD8+ T cells. Once again these clonotypes came out on top in the CD3+CD56-NKG2C+ fraction of four donors.

This chain joins TRBV29-1 and TRBJ1-1; 7 bases map to TRBD1. The TCR was taken from a man between 45 and 60 years old who received an inactivated influenza vaccine. This specimen consisted of CD4+ T cells sorted from PBMCs, obtained 11 to 12 days after vaccination. The CDR3 loop reads CSSRQGLNTEAFF. The CDR3 DNA sequence: TGCAGCTCACGACAGGGACTGAACACTGAAGCTTTCTTT.